The rows below give T cell receptor beta chains drawn from one sample of a study of beta chain features in type 1 diabetes. The data were produced by immunoSEQ multiplex PCR, yet TCRdb's version contains in-frame clones alone and is incomplete. The top ten clones hold roughly 0.033% of a sample with about 410,000 clones, around 14% of them seen once. The sample was naive CD4+ T cells from blood. Every receptor here comes from a man under 40 in good health. CDR3s include the opening cysteine and the closing phenylalanine or tryptophan. A D gene is named only where the DNA matches it firmly. Only some rows state a clone size, as once, few, many or a class for expanded clones.

clone_size	v_call	j_call	d_call	cdr3_nt	cdr3_aa
few	TRBV18	TRBJ2-5	.	TGTGCCAGCTCACCAATGCGGGCCCAAGAGACCCAGTACTTC	CASSPMRAQETQYF
.	TRBV6-5	TRBJ2-7	.	TGTGCCAGCAGTTACTCGGGGGTCTCCTACGAGCAGTACTTC	CASSYSGVSYEQYF
.	TRBV28	TRBJ2-3	TRBD2	TGTGCCAGCAGTTTGGAAGCGGGAGGGTCAGATACGCAGTATTTT	CASSLEAGGSDTQYF
few	TRBV7-2	TRBJ2-3	.	TGTGCCAGCAGCCCACAAAGCACAGATACGCAGTATTTT	CASSPQSTDTQYF
.	TRBV15	TRBJ2-1	.	TGTGCCACCAGCAGAGATATCGTTGGTGAGCAGTTCTTC	CATSRDIVGEQFF
.	TRBV25-1	TRBJ1-5	.	TGTGCCAGCAGTGTAGGGCATCAGCCCCAGCATTTT	CASSVGHQPQHF
.	TRBV4-3	TRBJ1-1	.	TGCGCCAGCAGCCAAGAAGGGGGACGGAAGAACACTGAAGCTTTCTTT	CASSQEGGRKNTEAFF
few	TRBV28	TRBJ2-5	TRBD1	TGTGCCAGCAGTCCCCGGGACAGACAAGAGACCCAGTACTTC	CASSPRDRQETQYF
.	TRBV6-5	TRBJ2-3	.	TGTGCCAGCAGCCTGGAAAAAAGGGATACGCAGTATTTT	CASSLEKRDTQYF
few	TRBV30	TRBJ1-1	.	TGTGCCTGGAGCCGACGCAGGACGGTGAACACTGAAGCTTTCTTT	CAWSRRRTVNTEAFF
.	TRBV7-9	TRBJ2-5	.	TGTGCCAGCAGCCGCGACGGGACACACGGTGCGGAGACCCAGTACTTC	CASSRDGTHGAETQYF
.	TRBV5-1	TRBJ2-3	TRBD1	TGCGCCAGCAGCTCATTTACAGGGGGTAAGGCCACAGATACGCAGTATTTT	CASSSFTGGKATDTQYF
.	TRBV9	TRBJ2-2	.	TGTGCCAGTATGCCGACAGGGAACACCGGGGAGCTGTTTTTT	CASMPTGNTGELFF
.	TRBV7-2	TRBJ2-3	TRBD2	TGTGCCAGCAGCACTAGCGGAGTTAGCACAGATACGCAGTATTTT	CASSTSGVSTDTQYF
few	TRBV7-2	TRBJ2-5	TRBD2	TGTGCCAGCAGCCCTAGGACTAGCAATACACAAGAGACCCAGTACTTC	CASSPRTSNTQETQYF
few	TRBV18	TRBJ2-6	.	TGTGCCAGCTCACCAACAGGCCCCGCTAGCTCTGGGGCCAACGTCCTGACTTTC	CASSPTGPASSGANVLTF
.	TRBV27	TRBJ2-7	TRBD1	TGTGCCAGCAGGCGTACAGGGGGCGAAGGTTCCTACGAGCAGTACTTC	CASRRTGGEGSYEQYF
.	TRBV13	TRBJ2-1	.	TGTGCCAGCAGCTTCGATCGTGGCTCCTACAATGAGCAGTTCTTC	CASSFDRGSYNEQFF
.	TRBV6-6	TRBJ1-1	.	TGTGCCAGCATCCTACGGGGAACTGAAGCTTTCTTT	CASILRGTEAFF
few	TRBV7-2	TRBJ2-1	TRBD2	TGTGCCAGCAGCTCACCTCCCGGGACTAGCGGGGTGTCCTACAATGAGCAGTTCTTC	CASSSPPGTSGVSYNEQFF